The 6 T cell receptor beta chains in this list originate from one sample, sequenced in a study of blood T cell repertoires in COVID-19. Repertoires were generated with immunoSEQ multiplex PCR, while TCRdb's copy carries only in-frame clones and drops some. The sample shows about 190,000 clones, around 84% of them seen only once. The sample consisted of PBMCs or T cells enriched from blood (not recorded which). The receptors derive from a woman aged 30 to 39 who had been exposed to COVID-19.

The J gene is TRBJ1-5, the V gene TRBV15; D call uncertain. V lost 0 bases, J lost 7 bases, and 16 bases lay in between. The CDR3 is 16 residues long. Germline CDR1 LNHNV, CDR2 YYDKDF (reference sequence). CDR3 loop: CATSRDLGQNVQPQHF. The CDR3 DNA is TGTGCCACCAGCAGAGATCTTGGGCAGAACGTGCAGCCCCAGCATTTT. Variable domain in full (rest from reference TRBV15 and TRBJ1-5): DAMVIQNPRYQVTQFGKPVTLSCSQTLNHNVMYWYQQKSSQAPKLLFHYYDKDFNNEADTPDNFQSRRPNTSFCFLDIRSPGLGDTAMYLCATSRDLGQNVQPQHFGDGTRLSIL.

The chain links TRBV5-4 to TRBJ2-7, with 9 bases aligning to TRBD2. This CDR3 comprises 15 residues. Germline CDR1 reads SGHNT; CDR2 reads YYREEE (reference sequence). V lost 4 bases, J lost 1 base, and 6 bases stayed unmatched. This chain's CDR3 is CASSQIAGASYEQYF. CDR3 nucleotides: TGTGCCAGCAGCCAAATAGCGGGGGCTTCCTACGAGCAGTACTTC.

CDR3 sequence reads: CASIGQGALREQFF. The CDR3 nucleotides read TGTGCCAGTATAGGACAGGGGGCGCTGAGGGAGCAGTTCTTC. The rearrangement uses TRBV6-5 and TRBJ2-1; the match to TRBD1 covers 11 bases. The V gene's germline CDR1 is MNHEY and CDR2 SVGAGI. This CDR3 has 14 amino acids. V trimming: 9 bases; J trimming: 10 bases; junction bases outside the gene matches: 11.

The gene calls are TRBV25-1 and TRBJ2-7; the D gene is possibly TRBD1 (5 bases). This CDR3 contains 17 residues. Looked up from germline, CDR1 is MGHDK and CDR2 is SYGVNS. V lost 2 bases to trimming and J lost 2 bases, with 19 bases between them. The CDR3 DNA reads TGTGCCAGCAGTGAACCCTTTCCGTCAGGGAAGCCCTACGAGCAGTACTTC. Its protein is CASSEPFPSGKPYEQYF.

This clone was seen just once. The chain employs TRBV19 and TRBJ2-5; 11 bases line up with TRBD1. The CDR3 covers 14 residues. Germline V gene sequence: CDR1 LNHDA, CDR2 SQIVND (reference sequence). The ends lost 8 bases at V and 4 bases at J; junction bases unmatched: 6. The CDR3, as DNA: TGTGCCAGTGGGACAGGGGGGGCCGGAGAGACCCAGTACTTC. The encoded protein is CASGTGGAGETQYF.

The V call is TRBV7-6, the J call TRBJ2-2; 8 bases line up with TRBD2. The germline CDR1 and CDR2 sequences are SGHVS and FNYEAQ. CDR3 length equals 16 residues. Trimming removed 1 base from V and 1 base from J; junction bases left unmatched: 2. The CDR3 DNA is TGTGCCAGCAGCTTAGGGCTAGCGGGGAACACCGGGGAGCTGTTTTTT. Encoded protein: CASSLGLAGNTGELFF. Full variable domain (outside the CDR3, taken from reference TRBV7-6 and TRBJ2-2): GAGVSQSPRYKVTKRGQDVALRCDPISGHVSLYWYRQALGQGPEFLTYFNYEAQQDKSGLPNDRFSAERPEGSISTLTIQRTEQRDSAMYRCASSLGLAGNTGELFFGEGSRLTVL.